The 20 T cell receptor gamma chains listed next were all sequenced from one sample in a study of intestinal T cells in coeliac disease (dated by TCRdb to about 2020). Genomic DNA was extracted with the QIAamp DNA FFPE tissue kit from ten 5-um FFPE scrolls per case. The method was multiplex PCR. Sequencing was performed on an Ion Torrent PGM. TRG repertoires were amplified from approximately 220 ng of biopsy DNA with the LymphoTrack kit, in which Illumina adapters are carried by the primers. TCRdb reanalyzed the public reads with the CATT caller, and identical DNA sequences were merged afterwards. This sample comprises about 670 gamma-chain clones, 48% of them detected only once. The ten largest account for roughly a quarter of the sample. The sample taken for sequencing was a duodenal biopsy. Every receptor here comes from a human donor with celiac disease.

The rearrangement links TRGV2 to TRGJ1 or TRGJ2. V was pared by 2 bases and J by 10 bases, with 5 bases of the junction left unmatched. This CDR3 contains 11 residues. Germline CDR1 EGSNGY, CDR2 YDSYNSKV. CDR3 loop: CATWDAIKKLF. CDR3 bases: TGTGCCACCTGGGACGCTATAAAGAAACTCTTT.

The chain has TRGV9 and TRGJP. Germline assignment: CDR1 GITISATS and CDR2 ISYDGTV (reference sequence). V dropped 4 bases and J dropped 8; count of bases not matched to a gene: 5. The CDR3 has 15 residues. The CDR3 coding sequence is TGTGCCTTGTGGGATCTTCAGTTGGGCAAAAAAATCAAGGTATTT. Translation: CALWDLQLGKKIKVF.

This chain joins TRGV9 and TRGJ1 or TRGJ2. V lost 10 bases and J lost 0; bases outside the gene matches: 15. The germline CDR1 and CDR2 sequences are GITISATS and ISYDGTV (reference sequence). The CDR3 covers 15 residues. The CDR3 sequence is CAFVGAPSNYYKKLF. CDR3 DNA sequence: TGTGCCTTCGTGGGAGCCCCCTCGAATTATTATAAGAAACTCTTT.

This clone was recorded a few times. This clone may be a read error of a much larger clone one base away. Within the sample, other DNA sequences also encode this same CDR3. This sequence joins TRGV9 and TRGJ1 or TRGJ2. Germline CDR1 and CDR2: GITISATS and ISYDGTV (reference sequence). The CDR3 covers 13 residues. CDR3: CALWEVHYYKKLF. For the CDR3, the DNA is TGTGCCTTGTGGGAGGTGCATTATTATAAGAAGCTCTTT.

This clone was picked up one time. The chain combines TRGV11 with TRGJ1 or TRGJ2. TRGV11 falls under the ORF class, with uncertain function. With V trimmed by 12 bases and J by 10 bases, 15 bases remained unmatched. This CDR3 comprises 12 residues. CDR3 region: CACLGLSPKKLF. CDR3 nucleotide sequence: TGTGCCTGCCTAGGATTGAGCCCGAAGAAACTCTTT.

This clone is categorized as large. The chain's CDR3 is CALWDQDPNKKLF. As DNA, the CDR3 is TGTGCCTTGTGGGACCAAGACCCAAATAAGAAACTCTTT. The chain couples TRGV9 to TRGJ1 or TRGJ2. This CDR3 comprises 13 residues. With V trimmed by 4 bases and J by 8 bases, 11 bases remained unmatched. Looked up from germline, CDR1 is GITISATS and CDR2 is ISYDGTV (reference sequence).

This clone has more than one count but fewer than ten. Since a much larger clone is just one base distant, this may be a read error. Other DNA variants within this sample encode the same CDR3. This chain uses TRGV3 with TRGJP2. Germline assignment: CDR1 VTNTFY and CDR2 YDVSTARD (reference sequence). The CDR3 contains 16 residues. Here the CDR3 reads CATWDRPPSSDWIKTF. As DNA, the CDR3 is TGTGCCACCTGGGACAGGCCCCCTAGTAGTGACTGGATCAAGACGTTT.

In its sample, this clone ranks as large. The CDR3: CAPLSYYKKLF. In nucleotides, the CDR3 is TGTGCCCCCCTTAGTTATTATAAGAAACTCTTT. The gene calls are TRGV8 and TRGJ1 or TRGJ2. This CDR3 spans 11 amino acids. With 12 bases clipped from V and 3 bases from J, the junction kept 8 bases outside the gene matches. Per germline, CDR1 VENAVY and CDR2 YDSYNSRV.

CDR3 in amino acids: CACWIRPPYYKKLF. In DNA form, the CDR3 reads TGTGCCTGCTGGATTAGGCCCCCTTATTATAAGAAACTCTTT. This chain connects TRGV11 to TRGJ1 or TRGJ2. TRGV11 is classed as an ORF, of uncertain function. V lost 2 bases and J lost 3; bases outside the gene matches: 4. This CDR3 contains 14 residues.

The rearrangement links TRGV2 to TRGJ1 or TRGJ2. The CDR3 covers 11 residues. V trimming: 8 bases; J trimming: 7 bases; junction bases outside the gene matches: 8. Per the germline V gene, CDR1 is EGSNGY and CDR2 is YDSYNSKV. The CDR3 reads CATLGRYKKLF. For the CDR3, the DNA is TGTGCCACCTTGGGACGCTATAAGAAACTCTTT.

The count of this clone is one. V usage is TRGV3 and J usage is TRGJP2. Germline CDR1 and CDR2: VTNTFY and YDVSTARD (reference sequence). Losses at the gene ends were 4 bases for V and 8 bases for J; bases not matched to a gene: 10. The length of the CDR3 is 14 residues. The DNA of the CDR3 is TGTGCCACCTGGGATCAGGCGGTAGATTGGATCAAGACGTTT. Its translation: CATWDQAVDWIKTF.

Here the CDR3 reads CATWVEYHLVGFKIF. In DNA, the CDR3 is TGTGCCACCTGGGTGGAATACCACTTGGTTGGTTTCAAGATATTT. The chain couples TRGV2 to TRGJP1. The germline gives CDR1 EGSNGY, CDR2 YDSYNSKV. CDR3 size: 15 residues. The V segment lost 5 bases and the J segment 14 bases; nucleotides outside the gene matches: 20.

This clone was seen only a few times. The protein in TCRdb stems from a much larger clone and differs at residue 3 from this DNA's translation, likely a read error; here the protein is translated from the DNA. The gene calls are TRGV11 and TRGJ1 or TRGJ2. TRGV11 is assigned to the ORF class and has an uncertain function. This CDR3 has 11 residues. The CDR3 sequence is CARWISPKKLF. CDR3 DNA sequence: TGTGCCCGCTGGATTAGCCCGAAGAAACTCTTT.

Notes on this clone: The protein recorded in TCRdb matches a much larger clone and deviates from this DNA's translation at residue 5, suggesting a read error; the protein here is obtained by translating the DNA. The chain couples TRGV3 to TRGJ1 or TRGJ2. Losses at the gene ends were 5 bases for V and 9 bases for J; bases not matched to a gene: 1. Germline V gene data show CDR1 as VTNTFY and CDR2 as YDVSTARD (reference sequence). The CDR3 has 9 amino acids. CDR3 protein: CATWAKKLF. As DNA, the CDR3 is TGTGCCACCTGGGCTAAGAAACTCTTT.

The DNA of the CDR3 is TGTGCTGCGTGGGATAGACGTCATTATAAGAAACTCTTT. It codes for CAAWDRRHYKKLF. The V gene is TRGV10, the J gene TRGJ1 or TRGJ2. TRGV10 counts as an open reading frame of uncertain function. V gave up 8 bases and J gave up 5 bases; unmatched junction bases: 10. The length of the CDR3 is 13 residues.

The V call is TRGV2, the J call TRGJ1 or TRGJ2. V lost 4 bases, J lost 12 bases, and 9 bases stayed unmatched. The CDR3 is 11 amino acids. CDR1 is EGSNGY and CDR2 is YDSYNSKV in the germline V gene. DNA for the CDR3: TGTGCCACCTGGGAGGGCGTAGGGAAACTCTTT. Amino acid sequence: CATWEGVGKLF.

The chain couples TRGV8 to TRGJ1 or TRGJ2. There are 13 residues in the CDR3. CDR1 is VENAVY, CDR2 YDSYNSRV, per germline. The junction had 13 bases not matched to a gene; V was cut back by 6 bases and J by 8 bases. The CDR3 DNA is TGTGCCACCTGGATAGTTCCCTCCAATAAGAAACTCTTT. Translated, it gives CATWIVPSNKKLF.

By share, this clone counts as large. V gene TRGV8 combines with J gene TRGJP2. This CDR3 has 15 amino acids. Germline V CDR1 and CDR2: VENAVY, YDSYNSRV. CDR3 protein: CAPGIGWSSDWIKTF. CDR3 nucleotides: TGTGCACCTGGGATAGGCTGGAGTAGTGATTGGATCAAGACGTTT.

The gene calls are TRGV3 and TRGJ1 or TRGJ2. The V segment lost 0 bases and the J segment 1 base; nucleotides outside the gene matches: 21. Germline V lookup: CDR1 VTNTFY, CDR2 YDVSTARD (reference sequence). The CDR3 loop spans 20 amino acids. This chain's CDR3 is CATWDRPYRLDVINYYKKLF. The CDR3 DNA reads TGTGCCACCTGGGACAGGCCGTATAGGTTGGACGTTATTAATTATTATAAGAAACTCTTT.

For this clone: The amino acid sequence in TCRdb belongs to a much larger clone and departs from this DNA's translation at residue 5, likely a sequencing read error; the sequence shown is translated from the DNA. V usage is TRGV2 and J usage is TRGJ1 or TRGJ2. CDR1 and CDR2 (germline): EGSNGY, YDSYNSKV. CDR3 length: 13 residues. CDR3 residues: CATWGGLYYKKLF. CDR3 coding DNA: TGTGCCACCTGGGGCGGGCTTTATTATAAGAAACTCTTT.